This T cell receptor (beta chain) was sequenced during a study of CD8 T cells in Susac syndrome. RNA in amounts of roughly 0.45 to 1 ug was reverse transcribed with random hexamers. An immunoSEQ multiplex PCR amplified TCR beta CDR3 over 54 Vbeta and 13 Jbeta. MiXCR was run by TCRdb on the immunoSEQ multiplex PCR reads, yielding one entry per CDR3 protein. The table shows 250,000 to 300,000 distinct CDR3 sequences, with about 85% occurring only once. The sequenced target, TCR beta, came from blood CD8+ and CD4+ T cells. This CDR3 spans 15 amino acids. Germline V gene data show CDR1 as SGHRS and CDR2 as YFSETQ. J gave up 7 bases and V 4 bases, and 11 bases lay outside the gene matches.

The source of this sequence is a human donor with multiple sclerosis. The J gene is TRBJ1-1, the V gene TRBV5-1, with 9 bases fitting TRBD1. The sample was CD8+ T cells from PBMCs. The CDR3 DNA follows: TGCGCCAGCAGCCTTAGGACAGGGGCCGGGATTGAAGCTTTCTTT. The encoded protein is CASSLRTGAGIEAFF.